Below, 27 T cell receptor beta chains from the same sample are listed, as sequenced in a study of T cells in Graves' hyperthyroidism and ophthalmopathy. From RNA transcripts, TCR beta CDR3 regions were amplified. When the TCR CDR3 underwent first-round RT-PCR, the HTBI primer set was used. TCRdb independently ran MiXCR on the multiplex PCR reads; one entry per CDR3 protein. The table has about 49,000 distinct CDR3 sequences, approximately 58% seen once. Sequencing was carried out using peripheral blood or thyroid tissue (not recorded which). The receptors here all came from a man aged 18 to 35 with Graves' hyperthyroidism.

This chain joins TRBV6-9 and TRBJ2-7; TRBD2 matches at 7 bases. The germline V gene has CDR1 MNHGY and CDR2 SVAAGI. V gave up 2 bases and J gave up 5 bases; unmatched junction bases: 6. The CDR3 sequence is 14 residues long. The CDR3 nucleotides are TGTGCCAGCAGTTATGGCGGGAGTAGGGACGAGCAGTACTTC. It encodes CASSYGGSRDEQYF.

This rearrangement joins TRBV7-8 to TRBJ2-5; no reliable D call. The CDR3 has 14 amino acids. Germline CDR1 and CDR2: SGHVS and FQNEAQ. Trimming cost V 1 base and J 9 bases, with 15 bases left between them. The CDR3 loop reads CASSLGPSDQPQYF. For the CDR3, the DNA is TGTGCCAGCAGCTTAGGGCCATCAGATCAGCCCCAGTACTTC.

DNA of the CDR3: TGCAGTGCTAGGGCGCAAGAGACCCAGTACTTC. Translated, it gives CSARAQETQYF. V is TRBV20-1 and J is TRBJ2-5; D remains unclear. The V gene's germline CDR1 is DFQATT and CDR2 SNEGSKA (reference sequence). Trimming took off 3 bases at V and 2 bases at J, with 4 bases between the two ends. This CDR3 comprises 11 residues.

This clonotype was recorded many times. The V gene is TRBV4-3, the J gene TRBJ1-6; D gene unclear. Trimming removed 2 bases at V and 10 bases at J, with 9 bases between. The CDR3 sequence is 13 residues long. CDR1 is LGHNA and CDR2 is YSLEER in the germline V gene. The CDR3 loop reads CASSQSRESPLHF. The CDR3 DNA is TGCGCCAGCAGCCAAAGTCGAGAATCACCCCTCCACTTT.

The genes are TRBV5-1 and TRBJ2-3; 9 nucleotides line up with TRBD2. Trimming cost V 4 bases and J 3 bases; bases outside gene matches: 9. The CDR3 totals 16 residues. Germline CDR1 and CDR2: SGHRS and YFSETQ. CDR3 coding DNA: TGCGCCAGCAGCCTCACTAGCGGGCGGTTGACAGATACGCAGTATTTT. Amino acid sequence: CASSLTSGRLTDTQYF.

This chain connects TRBV7-9 to TRBJ2-2; 9 nucleotides match TRBD2. The CDR3 length is 15 residues. Germline lookup yields CDR1 SEHNR and CDR2 FQNEAQ (reference sequence). V gave up 9 bases and J gave up 2 bases; unmatched junction bases: 7. CDR3 amino acids: CASNMLAGNTGELFF. CDR3 coding DNA: TGTGCCAGTAACATGCTAGCGGGAAACACCGGGGAGCTGTTTTTT.

This clonotype was recorded many times. The V gene is TRBV7-2, the J gene TRBJ2-5, with D tentatively TRBD1 (5 bases). Trimming took 3 bases from V and 7 from J, leaving 12 bases between them. The CDR3 spans 13 residues. The V gene's germline CDR1 is SGHTA and CDR2 FQGNSA. As DNA, the CDR3 is TGTGCCAGCAGCTTCAGCAGGGTCGGGACCCAGTACTTC. Protein product: CASSFSRVGTQYF.

The chain combines TRBV15 with TRBJ1-6; D is ambiguous. CDR1 and CDR2 from the germline V gene are LNHNV and YYDKDF (reference sequence). V lost 1 base and J lost 9, with 10 bases in between. The CDR3 contains 14 residues. The DNA of the CDR3 is TGTGCCACCAGCAGAGCTCCGGTGGGTTCACCCCTCCACTTT. Amino acid sequence: CATSRAPVGSPLHF. Full variable domain (outside the CDR3, taken from reference TRBV15 and TRBJ1-6): DAMVIQNPRYQVTQFGKPVTLSCSQTLNHNVMYWYQQKSSQAPKLLFHYYDKDFNNEADTPDNFQSRRPNTSFCFLDIRSPGLGDTAMYLCATSRAPVGSPLHFGNGTRLTVT.

This clonotype was seen a handful of times. CDR3 DNA: TGTGCCAGCAGCTTAGATGGGGGCTACTACGAGCAGTACTTC. This sequence encodes CASSLDGGYYEQYF. The chain employs TRBV7-8 and TRBJ2-7, with D possibly being TRBD1 (6 bases). V was shortened by 1 base and J by 3 bases, with 10 bases between the two germline ends. The germline V gene has CDR1 SGHVS and CDR2 FQNEAQ. The CDR3 totals 14 residues.

The chain carries TRBV2 and TRBJ1-1; D is undetermined. The germline V gene encodes CDR1 SNHLY and CDR2 FYNNEI. The CDR3 length is 12 residues. V dropped 8 bases and J dropped 1 base, with 8 bases sitting between them. CDR3 nucleotide sequence: TGTGCCAGCTGTGCAGGGAACACTGAAGCTTTCTTT. Amino acids: CASCAGNTEAFF.

Notes on this clonotype: The DNA is left out, because the CDR3 cannot be placed on it with certainty; the CDR3 is given as TCRdb lists it. The chain couples TRBV7-9 to TRBJ2-5; TRBD1 is the table's D call, not checked against the DNA. From its first to its last residue, the CDR3 has 21 amino acids. Per the germline V gene, CDR1 is SEHNR and CDR2 is FQNEAQ (reference sequence). The CDR3 is CASSFHICSASRQGVKETQYF.

The V gene is TRBV15, the J gene TRBJ1-5; perhaps TRBD1 as D (6 bases). The CDR3 contains 18 residues. V was cut by 3 bases and J by 3 bases, with 21 bases left in between. CDR1 and CDR2 from the germline V gene are LNHNV and YYDKDF (reference sequence). The CDR3 region is CATSRDLTTGSYNQPQHF. The CDR3 DNA is TGTGCCACCAGCAGGGACCTAACTACAGGGTCGTACAATCAGCCCCAGCATTTT.

About this clonotype itself: Compared with germline, one end of the junction differs, possibly owing to a read error. The chain joins TRBV7-2 to TRBJ2-5; 15 bases fit TRBD2. Germline loops: CDR1 SGHTA, CDR2 FQGNSA. The CDR3 length is 17 residues. The CDR3 here is CASSQDRGTSGRETQYF. In nucleotides, the CDR3 is TGCGCCAGCAGCCAAGATCGTGGGACTAGCGGGAGGGAGACCCAGTACTTC.

The chain carries TRBV29-1 and TRBJ1-1; tentatively, D is TRBD1 (5 bases). Trimming left V 3 bases short and J 1 base short, with 6 bases between. CDR3 length: 12 amino acids. The germline CDR1 and CDR2 sequences are SQVTM and ANQGSEA. The CDR3: CSVDQGNTEAFF. In nucleotides, the CDR3 is TGCAGCGTTGACCAGGGGAACACTGAAGCTTTCTTT. The complete variable domain, with remaining parts taken from reference TRBV29-1 and TRBJ1-1, reads SAVISQKPSRDICQRGTSLTIQCQVDSQVTMMFWYRQQPGQSLTLIATANQGSEATYESGFVIDKFPISRPNLTFSTLTVSNMSPEDSSIYLCSVDQGNTEAFFGQGTRLTVV.

The chain joins TRBV29-1 to TRBJ1-1, with 8 nucleotides matching TRBD1. Germline assignment: CDR1 SQVTM and CDR2 ANQGSEA. CDR3 size: 13 residues. V shed 6 bases, J shed 3 bases, and the junction held 6 bases outside the gene matches. CDR3 sequence: CSVKTTGDTEAFF. In DNA form, the CDR3 reads TGCAGCGTCAAAACGACAGGGGACACTGAAGCTTTCTTT.

Points on this clonotype: Mismatch with germline at one junction end may stem from a read error. J is TRBJ2-5 and V is TRBV20-1; D gene ambiguous. The CDR3 sequence is 11 residues long. Germline CDR1 and CDR2: DFQATT and SNEGSKA (reference sequence). In nucleotides, the CDR3 is TGCGGTGCTTGGCACCAAGAGACCCAGTCCTTC. It specifies CGAWHQETQSF.

The chain couples TRBV7-8 to TRBJ2-7, with 12 bases identical to TRBD1. V lost 5 bases and J lost 4; bases outside the gene matches: 6. Per the germline V gene, CDR1 is SGHVS and CDR2 is FQNEAQ. The CDR3 is 15 residues long. The DNA of the CDR3 is TGTGCCAGCAGCCCGGGACAGGGGGCGATGTACGAGCAGTACTTC. Translated, it gives CASSPGQGAMYEQYF.

The chain recombines TRBV2 with TRBJ2-7, with 8 bases that match TRBD1. This CDR3 comprises 14 residues. Germline CDR1 is SNHLY and CDR2 is FYNNEI. The J segment lost 1 base and the V segment lost 7 bases, leaving 6 bases of the junction unmatched. This CDR3 reads CASKAGTGSYEQYF. CDR3 bases: TGTGCCAGCAAGGCCGGGACAGGATCCTACGAGCAGTACTTC.

This sequence joins TRBV7-2 and TRBJ2-5; 9 positions agree with TRBD2. Germline trimming cut 4 bases from V and 0 bases from J; bases unmatched to any gene: 3. Germline V gene sequence: CDR1 SGHTA, CDR2 FQGNSA. The CDR3 length is 15 residues. In DNA, the CDR3 is TGTGCCAGCAGCTCGACTAGCGGCGACCAAGAGACCCAGTACTTC. Translating gives CASSSTSGDQETQYF.

This clonotype was counted at least ten times. The V gene is TRBV7-2, the J gene TRBJ1-5, with 8 bases aligning to TRBD1. CDR3 length: 14 amino acids. V lost 2 bases to trimming and J lost 6 bases; unmatched junction nucleotides: 3. Germline CDR1 SGHTA, CDR2 FQGNSA. The CDR3 sequence is CASSLQGASQPQHF. The CDR3 DNA follows: TGTGCCAGCAGCTTACAGGGGGCGAGTCAGCCCCAGCATTTT.

The V gene is TRBV25-1, the J gene TRBJ1-6; weak D call: TRBD1 (5 bases). Germline assignment: CDR1 MGHDK and CDR2 SYGVNS. The CDR3 runs to 20 residues. Here the CDR3 DNA reads TGTGCTTGCAGTGAATATTGGGCAGGGTGGGTAGTATCTTATAATTCACCCCTCCACTTT. Protein product: CACSEYWAGWVVSYNSPLHF.

This clonotype was seen a handful of times. The chain is built from TRBV30 and TRBJ2-6, with D uncertain. Trimming left V 0 bases short and J 1 base short, with 7 bases between. In germline, CDR1 is GTSNPN, CDR2 SVGIG (reference sequence). This CDR3 is built from 15 residues. For the CDR3, the DNA is TGTGCCTGGAGTGTAACGTTTTCTGGGGCCAACGTCCTGACTTTC. It encodes CAWSVTFSGANVLTF. Full variable domain (rest looked up from reference TRBV30 and TRBJ2-6): SQTIHQWPATLVQPVGSPLSLECTVEGTSNPNLYWYRQAAGRGLQLLFYSVGIGQISSEVPQNLSASRPQDRQFILSSKKLLLSDSGFYLCAWSVTFSGANVLTFGAGSRLTVL.

The table lists this clonotype with many counts. The chain has TRBV7-2 and TRBJ2-2, with TRBD2 identical over 13 bases. V lost 5 bases and J lost 6; bases outside the gene matches: 6. The germline V gene encodes CDR1 SGHTA and CDR2 FQGNSA. The CDR3 contains 16 residues. The CDR3 nucleotides are TGTGCCAGCAGCGTAGGACTAGCGGGGGTTTCCGGGGAGCTGTTTTTT. Its protein product is CASSVGLAGVSGELFF.

The rearrangement joins TRBV15 to TRBJ1-2; D uncertain. The length of the CDR3 is 12 residues. Trimming stripped 0 bases from V and 8 bases from J, with 7 bases between. Germline CDR1 is LNHNV and CDR2 is YYDKDF (reference sequence). The CDR3 DNA reads as TGTGCCACCAGCAGAGATCGGGCGGGCTACACCTTC. Amino acid sequence: CATSRDRAGYTF. The whole variable domain, remainder taken from reference TRBV15 and TRBJ1-2, is DAMVIQNPRYQVTQFGKPVTLSCSQTLNHNVMYWYQQKSSQAPKLLFHYYDKDFNNEADTPDNFQSRRPNTSFCFLDIRSPGLGDTAMYLCATSRDRAGYTFGSGTRLTVV.

At least ten counts were recorded for this clonotype. The rearrangement links TRBV6-5 to TRBJ2-2; D assignment may be TRBD1 or TRBD2 (5 bases each). The CDR3 length is 13 residues. In germline, CDR1 is MNHEY, CDR2 SVGAGI. The V end was cut by 6 bases, the J end by 6 bases, with 11 bases between. The CDR3 DNA is TGTGCCAGCAGCTCCGTGGGGGCCGGGGAGCTGTTTTTT. This gives the protein CASSSVGAGELFF.

The chain couples TRBV10-3 to TRBJ1-1; TRBD1 matches at 9 bases. This CDR3 is 14 amino acids long. V was pared by 6 bases and J by 3 bases, with 5 bases of the junction left unmatched. Looked up from germline, CDR1 is ENHRY and CDR2 is SYGVKD. CDR3 in amino acids: CAIRPTGGDTEAFF. DNA for the CDR3: TGTGCCATCAGGCCGACAGGGGGGGACACTGAAGCTTTCTTT.

This clonotype was detected ten times or more. This chain connects TRBV6-5 to TRBJ2-2; D gene unclear. The germline gives CDR1 MNHEY, CDR2 SVGAGI. V was shortened by 2 bases and J by 3 bases, with 4 bases between the two germline ends. This CDR3 has 13 amino acids. Here the CDR3 reads CASSYQDTGELFF. DNA for the CDR3: TGTGCCAGCAGTTACCAGGACACCGGGGAGCTGTTTTTT.